The sample holds a few counts of the clone carrying this T cell receptor (beta chain). Its antigen is not identified. V lost 3 bases, J lost 4 bases, and 11 bases lay in between. Germline assignment: CDR1 SGHVS and CDR2 FQNEAQ. This CDR3 spans 14 amino acids. These data come from a study of human T cells and chemical hapten exposure. Whole-study results and caveats: Relative to controls, expanded TCRs formed significantly more large CDR3 similarity clusters.

TCRdb recomputed calls from the RACE reads with MiXCR, one row per CDR3 protein. This table holds roughly 82,000 distinct CDR3 sequences, about 12% found once. Time point of the sample: patch test 1, 2 weeks after DPC sensitization. The treatment denotes: therapeutic diphenylcyclopropenone sensitization with weekly scalp DPC. This sequence was found in an older woman with alopecia areata. Some clones in this sample may be carry-over from other donors' samples. The chain has TRBV7-8 and TRBJ2-3, with D tentatively TRBD2 (6 bases). Source: whole blood, taken in connection with sensitization to the hapten diphenylcyclopropenone (DPC). The CDR3 here is CASSFSGGPDTQYF. CDR3 in DNA: TGTGCCAGCAGCTTTTCCGGAGGGCCAGATACGCAGTATTTT.